The T cell receptor beta chain described here comes from a study of metastatic and nonmetastatic thyroid tumors. In the study overall: Comparative analysis of repertoires was undertaken across blood and tumor or nodule tissue obtained from malignant and benign thyroid patients.

From the PCR reads, TCRdb re-called clones with MiXCR. The table has about 19,000 clones, 15% to 20% seen once. All patients were treatment-naive before thyroid surgery. Trimming took 2 bases from V and 0 from J; bases not matched to a gene: 4. The CDR3 extends over 15 amino acids. Germline values: CDR1 MDHEN, CDR2 SYDVKM. This clone was picked up many times. The receptor comes from a male donor with papillary thyroid cancer or a benign thyroid nodule (not recorded which). Some clones in this sample may be carry-over from other donors' samples. The chain recombines TRBV28 with TRBJ2-7; 7 positions match TRBD1. Sequenced sample: blood. The DNA for the CDR3 is TGTGCCAGCAGTTTAATGAGGACAGGCTCCTACGAGCAGTACTTC. It yields the protein CASSLMRTGSYEQYF.